One and the same sample provided the 14 T cell receptor beta chains below, sequenced in a study of cytomegalovirus exposure and HLA in healthy donors (TCRdb year 2017). Libraries were built with the immunoSEQ multiplex PCR assay. For the multiplex PCR, a mixture combining 60 forward primers for TCR Vbeta segments and 13 reverse primers for TCR Jbeta segments was used. TCRdb re-hosts the immuneACCESS table, in-frame sequences only. Its copies lack some clones; in the studies checked, an unresolved V gene accounts for under half of them, and the cause for the rest is not known. This sample has 85,000 to 95,000 clones in its table, and less than 80% of those were observed once. The top ten constitute about 20% of the sample. The sample comprised PBMCs. These receptor sequences come from a man aged 30 to 45 in good health and CMV-seropositive.

The chain combines TRBV7-2 with TRBJ2-7, with TRBD1 matching 7 bases. CDR3 size: 14 residues. With V trimmed by 5 bases and J by 2 bases, 6 bases remained unmatched. The V gene's germline CDR1 is SGHTA and CDR2 FQGNSA. CDR3 DNA sequence: TGTGCCAGCAGCGTAAACAGGGGTGCCTACGAGCAGTACTTC. Translation gives CASSVNRGAYEQYF.

The rearrangement links TRBV6-4 to TRBJ1-5; D is perhaps TRBD1 (5 bases). This CDR3 contains 14 residues. Trimming cost V 3 bases and J 6 bases, with 12 bases left between them. The germline gives CDR1 MRHNA, CDR2 SNTAGT. The DNA for the CDR3 is TGTGCCAGCAGTGAGATTCAGGGTGGTCAGCCCCAGCATTTT. It translates to CASSEIQGGQPQHF.

This clone was detected once. This rearrangement joins TRBV19 to TRBJ2-7; D may be TRBD1 (6 bases). The length of the CDR3 is 14 residues. V lost 1 base and J 3 bases, leaving 10 bases between the germline ends. Per the germline V gene, CDR1 is LNHDA and CDR2 is SQIVND (reference sequence). The CDR3 nucleotides are TGTGCCAGTAGTATAGCGATGGACAGCTACGAGCAGTACTTC. This codes for CASSIAMDSYEQYF.

The chain employs TRBV4-2 and TRBJ1-1; 7 bases are shared with TRBD1. CDR3 size: 15 residues. The V gene end was trimmed by 0 bases and the J gene end by 1 base; junction bases not matched to a gene: 2. The germline V gene encodes CDR1 LGHNA and CDR2 YNFKEQ. The CDR3 is CASSQDAGGNTEAFF. The CDR3 coding sequence is TGTGCCAGCAGCCAAGACGCAGGGGGGAACACTGAAGCTTTCTTT.

This clone came up a few times. The chain uses TRBV30 and TRBJ2-3; D is unclear. The germline CDR1 and CDR2 sequences are GTSNPN and SVGIG (reference sequence). The V end lost 3 bases, the J end lost 0 bases, and 7 bases lay between the germline ends. The CDR3 has 13 amino acids. The DNA for the CDR3 is TGTGCCTGGAGGACTCCGAGCACAGATACGCAGTATTTT. It encodes CAWRTPSTDTQYF.

The genes are TRBV6-5 and TRBJ1-1; 7 bases map to TRBD1. This CDR3 has 13 residues. Per the germline V gene, CDR1 is MNHEY and CDR2 is SVGAGI. After removal of 5 bases from V and 4 bases from J, the junction contained 4 bases not matched to a gene. The CDR3 coding sequence is TGTGCCAGCAGTACAAACAGGGGCACTGAAGCTTTCTTT. It codes for CASSTNRGTEAFF.

V is TRBV2 and J is TRBJ1-1; D perhaps matches TRBD1 (5 bases). The CDR3 is 13 residues long. V gave up 8 bases and J gave up 1 base, with 11 bases separating them. The V gene's germline CDR1 is SNHLY and CDR2 FYNNEI. CDR3 nucleotides: TGTGCCAGCGCGACAGCGAGGAACACTGAAGCTTTCTTT. This sequence encodes CASATARNTEAFF.

This chain uses TRBV4-2 with TRBJ2-5; 8 bases align to TRBD1. The ends lost 4 bases at V and 4 bases at J; junction bases unmatched: 5. This CDR3 has 14 residues. Per the germline V gene, CDR1 is LGHNA and CDR2 is YNFKEQ. The CDR3 nucleotides are TGTGCCAGCAGCCCAGGACAGGGAGGAGAGACCCAGTACTTC. This codes for CASSPGQGGETQYF.

The V and J genes are TRBV4-1 and TRBJ2-7; the match to TRBD2 covers 14 bases. V trimming: 4 bases; J trimming: 2 bases; junction bases outside the gene matches: 7. There are 17 residues in the CDR3. Per germline, CDR1 MGHRA and CDR2 YSYEKL. The CDR3 sequence is CASSLRLAGGSAYEQYF. Here the CDR3 DNA reads TGCGCCAGCAGCCTCAGACTAGCGGGAGGGTCGGCCTACGAGCAGTACTTC.

This clone appeared a few times. CDR3 residues: CASSRPGLLSNEQFF. DNA of the CDR3: TGTGCCAGCAGTAGGCCGGGACTATTATCTAATGAGCAGTTCTTC. The chain carries TRBV28 and TRBJ2-1; 7 bases are a match to TRBD2. The CDR3 is made up of 15 amino acids. CDR1 and CDR2 from the germline V gene are MDHEN and SYDVKM. The junction had 11 bases not matched to a gene; V was cut back by 5 bases and J by 7 bases.

The V gene is TRBV2, the J gene TRBJ2-7, with a weak D call TRBD1 (6 bases). This CDR3 contains 15 residues. Germline V gives CDR1 SNHLY, CDR2 FYNNEI. The germline V and J ends were trimmed by 0 bases and 7 bases, with 16 bases remaining between them. The CDR3 DNA is TGTGCCAGCAGTGAAGCTGGGACAATTTATCGGGAGCAGTACTTC. It yields the protein CASSEAGTIYREQYF.

The rearrangement uses TRBV5-1 and TRBJ2-1, with TRBD2 identical over 13 bases. V shed 0 bases, J shed 0 bases, and the junction held 9 bases outside the gene matches. CDR1 is SGHRS and CDR2 is YFSETQ in the germline V gene. The CDR3 covers 20 residues. The CDR3 sequence: CASSLVIRTSGRGSYNEQFF. CDR3 coding DNA: TGCGCCAGCAGCTTGGTTATCAGGACTAGCGGGAGAGGCTCCTACAATGAGCAGTTCTTC.

The chain carries TRBV29-1 and TRBJ2-2, with TRBD2 matching 12 bases. Trimming cost V 6 bases and J 7 bases; bases outside gene matches: 3. This CDR3 is 13 amino acids long. CDR1 and CDR2 from the germline V gene are SQVTM and ANQGSEA. The CDR3 here is CSVSTSGSGELFF. The CDR3, as DNA: TGCAGCGTCTCGACTAGCGGGAGCGGGGAGCTGTTTTTT.

The gene calls are TRBV10-3 and TRBJ1-4; D possibly corresponds to TRBD1 (5 bases). V dropped 3 bases and J dropped 4 bases, with 9 bases sitting between them. The CDR3 loop spans 14 amino acids. Germline lookup yields CDR1 ENHRY and CDR2 SYGVKD. The CDR3 DNA reads as TGTGCCATCAGTGATCGACAGCTTAATGAAAAACTGTTTTTT. This translates into CAISDRQLNEKLFF.